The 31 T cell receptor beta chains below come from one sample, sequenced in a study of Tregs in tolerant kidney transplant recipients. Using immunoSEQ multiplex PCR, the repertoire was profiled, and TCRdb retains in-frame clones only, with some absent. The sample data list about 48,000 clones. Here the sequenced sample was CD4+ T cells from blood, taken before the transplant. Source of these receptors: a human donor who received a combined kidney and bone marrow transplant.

The sequenced CDR3 bases are TGCAGTGCTAGGGGGGACAGGGGGCTTTACAATGAG. The encoded protein is CSARGDRGLYNE. The whole CDR3 reads CSARGDRGLYNEQFF. This rearrangement joins TRBV20-1 to TRBJ2-1, with 12 nucleotides matching TRBD1. The read falls 3 residues short of the CDR3 end, and the missing part is taken from the germline J gene. J was trimmed by 4 bases and V by 3 bases; bases with no gene match: 4. From germline, CDR1 is DFQATT and CDR2 SNEGSKA (reference sequence). The CDR3 consists of 15 residues.

The part of the CDR3 DNA that was read is TGCAGTGCTAGGGTTACGGCGGGGAACACTGAA. This sequence encodes CSARVTAGNTE. The full-length CDR3 reads as CSARVTAGNTEAFF. This chain joins TRBV20-1 and TRBJ1-1; D remains ambiguous. The read gets to within 3 residues of the CDR3 end, and the germline J gene fills in the rest. The CDR3 contains 14 residues. Trimming took off 3 bases at V and 1 base at J, with 12 bases between the two ends. Looked up from germline, CDR1 is DFQATT and CDR2 is SNEGSKA (reference sequence).

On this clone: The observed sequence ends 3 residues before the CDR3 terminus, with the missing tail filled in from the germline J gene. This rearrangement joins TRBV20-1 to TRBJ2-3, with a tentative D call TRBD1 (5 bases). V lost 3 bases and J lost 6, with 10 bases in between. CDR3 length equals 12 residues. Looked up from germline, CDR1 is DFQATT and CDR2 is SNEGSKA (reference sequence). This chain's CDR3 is CSASEGADTQYF. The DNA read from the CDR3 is TGCAGTGCTAGTGAAGGGGCGGATACG.

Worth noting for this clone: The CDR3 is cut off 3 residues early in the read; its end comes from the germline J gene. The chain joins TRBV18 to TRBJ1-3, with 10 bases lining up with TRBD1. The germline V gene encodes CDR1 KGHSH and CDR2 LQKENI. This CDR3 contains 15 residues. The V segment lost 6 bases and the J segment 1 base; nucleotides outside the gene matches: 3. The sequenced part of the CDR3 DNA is TGTGCCAGCTCGGGACAGGGGATATCTGGAAACACC. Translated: CASSGQGISGNT. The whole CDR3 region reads CASSGQGISGNTIYF. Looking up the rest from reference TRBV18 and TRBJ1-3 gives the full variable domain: NAGVMQNPRHLVRRRGQEARLRCSPMKGHSHVYWYRQLPEEGLKFMVYLQKENIIDESGMPKERFSAEFPKEGPSILRIQQVVRGDSAAYFCASSGQGISGNTIYFGEGSWLTVV.

This chain's CDR3 is CASSLQTSAGYNEQFF. The DNA read from the CDR3 is TGTGCCAGCAGCTTACAGACTTCCGCCGGTTACAATGAG. The chain joins TRBV7-3 to TRBJ2-1; no clear D. The CDR3 end is not reached by the read, which stops 3 residues before it; the germline J gene fills it in. The length of the CDR3 is 16 residues. Germline CDR1 SGHTA, CDR2 FQGTGA. Trimming stripped 2 bases from V and 4 bases from J, with 15 bases between.

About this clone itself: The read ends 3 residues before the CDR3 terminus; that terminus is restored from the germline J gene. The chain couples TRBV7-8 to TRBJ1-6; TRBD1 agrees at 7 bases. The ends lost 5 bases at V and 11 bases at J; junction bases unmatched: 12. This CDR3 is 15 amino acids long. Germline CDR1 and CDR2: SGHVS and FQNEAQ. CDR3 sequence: CASSPQRQGMAPLHF. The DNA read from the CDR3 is TGTGCCAGCAGCCCCCAAAGACAGGGTATGGCACCC.

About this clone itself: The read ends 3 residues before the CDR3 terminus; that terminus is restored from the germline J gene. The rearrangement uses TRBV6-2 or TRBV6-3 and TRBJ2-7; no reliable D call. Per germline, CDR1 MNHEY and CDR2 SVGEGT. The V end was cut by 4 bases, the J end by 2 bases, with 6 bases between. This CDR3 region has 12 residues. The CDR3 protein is CASSSPTYEQYF. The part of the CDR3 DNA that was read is TGTGCCAGCAGTTCCCCAACCTACGAG.

CDR3 residues: CSARAGGIEAFF. CDR3 bases read: TGCAGTGCTAGGGCAGGGGGTATTGAA. The chain links TRBV20-1 to TRBJ1-1; 7 bases are shared with TRBD1. The read falls 3 residues short of the CDR3 end, and the missing part is taken from the germline J gene. The CDR3 has 12 amino acids. Per the germline V gene, CDR1 is DFQATT and CDR2 is SNEGSKA (reference sequence). V lost 3 bases, J lost 7 bases, and 5 bases stayed unmatched.

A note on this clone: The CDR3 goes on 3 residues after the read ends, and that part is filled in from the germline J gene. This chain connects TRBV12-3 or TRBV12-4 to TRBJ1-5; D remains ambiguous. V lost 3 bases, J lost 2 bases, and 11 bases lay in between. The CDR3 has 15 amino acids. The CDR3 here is CASSFDTAGNQPQHF. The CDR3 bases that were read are TGTGCCAGCAGTTTCGACACCGCTGGCAATCAGCCC.

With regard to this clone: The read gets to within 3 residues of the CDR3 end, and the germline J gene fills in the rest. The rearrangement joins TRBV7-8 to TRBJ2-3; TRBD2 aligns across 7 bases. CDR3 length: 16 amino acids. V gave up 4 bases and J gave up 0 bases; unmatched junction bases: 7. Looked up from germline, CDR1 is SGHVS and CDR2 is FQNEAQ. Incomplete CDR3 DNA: TGTGCCAGCAGCTCCTTAAGCGGGACTAGCACAGATACG. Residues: CASSSLSGTSTDT. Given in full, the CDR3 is CASSSLSGTSTDTQYF.

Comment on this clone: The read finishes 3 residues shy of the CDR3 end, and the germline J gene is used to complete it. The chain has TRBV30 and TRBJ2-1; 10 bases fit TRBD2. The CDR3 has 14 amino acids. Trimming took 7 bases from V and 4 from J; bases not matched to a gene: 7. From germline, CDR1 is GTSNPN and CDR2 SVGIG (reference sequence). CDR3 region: CAYQTSGFYNEQFF. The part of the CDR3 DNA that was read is TGTGCCTACCAGACTAGCGGGTTTTACAATGAG.

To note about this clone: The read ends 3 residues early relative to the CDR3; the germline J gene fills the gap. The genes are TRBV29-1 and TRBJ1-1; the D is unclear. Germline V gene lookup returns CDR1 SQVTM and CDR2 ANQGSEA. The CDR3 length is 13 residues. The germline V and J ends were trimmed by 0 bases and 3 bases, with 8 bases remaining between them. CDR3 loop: CSVEDPGDTEAFF. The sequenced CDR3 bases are TGCAGCGTTGAAGATCCCGGGGACACTGAA.

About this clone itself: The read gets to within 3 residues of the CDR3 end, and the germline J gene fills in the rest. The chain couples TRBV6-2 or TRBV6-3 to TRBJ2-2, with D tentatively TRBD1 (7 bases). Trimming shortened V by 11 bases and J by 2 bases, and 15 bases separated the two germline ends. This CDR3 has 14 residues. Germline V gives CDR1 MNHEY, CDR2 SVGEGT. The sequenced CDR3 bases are TGTGCCGCGGCGGGACAGCTAAACACCGGGGAG. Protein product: CAAAGQLNTGE. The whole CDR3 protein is CAAAGQLNTGELFF.

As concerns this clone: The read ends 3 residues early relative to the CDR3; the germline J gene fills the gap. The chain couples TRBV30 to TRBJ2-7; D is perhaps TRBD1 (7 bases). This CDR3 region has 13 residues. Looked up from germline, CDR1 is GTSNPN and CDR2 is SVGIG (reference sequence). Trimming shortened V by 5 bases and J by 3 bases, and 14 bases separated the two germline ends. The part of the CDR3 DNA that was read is TGTGCCTGGGGCAGGGGGGTGGACTACGAG. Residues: CAWGRGVDYE. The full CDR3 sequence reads CAWGRGVDYEQYF. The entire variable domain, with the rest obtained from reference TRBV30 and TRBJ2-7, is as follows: SQTIHQWPATLVQPVGSPLSLECTVEGTSNPNLYWYRQAAGRGLQLLFYSVGIGQISSEVPQNLSASRPQDRQFILSSKKLLLSDSGFYLCAWGRGVDYEQYFGPGTRLTVT.

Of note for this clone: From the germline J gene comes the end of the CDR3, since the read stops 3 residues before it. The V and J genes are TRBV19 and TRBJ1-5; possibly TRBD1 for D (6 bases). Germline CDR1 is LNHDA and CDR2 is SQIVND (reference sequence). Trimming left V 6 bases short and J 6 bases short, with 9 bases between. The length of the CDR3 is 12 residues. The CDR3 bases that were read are TGTGCCAGTAGGACAGGACGTCAGCCC. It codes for CASRTGRQP. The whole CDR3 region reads CASRTGRQPQHF.

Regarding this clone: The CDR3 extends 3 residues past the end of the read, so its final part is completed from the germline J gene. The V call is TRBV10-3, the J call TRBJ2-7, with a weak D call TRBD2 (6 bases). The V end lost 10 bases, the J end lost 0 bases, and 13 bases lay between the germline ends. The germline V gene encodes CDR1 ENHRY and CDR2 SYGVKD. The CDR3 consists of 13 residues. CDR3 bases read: TGTGCCACCGGGACTCGAAGCTCCTACGAG. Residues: CATGTRSSYE. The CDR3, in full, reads CATGTRSSYEQYF.

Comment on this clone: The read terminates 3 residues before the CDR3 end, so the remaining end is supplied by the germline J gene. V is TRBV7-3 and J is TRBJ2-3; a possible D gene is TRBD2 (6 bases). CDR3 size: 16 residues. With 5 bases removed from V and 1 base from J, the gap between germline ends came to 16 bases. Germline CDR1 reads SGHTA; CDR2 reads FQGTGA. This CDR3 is CASSLIGGDRTDTQYF. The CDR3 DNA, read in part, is TGTGCCAGCAGCCTGATAGGCGGGGACCGCACAGATACG. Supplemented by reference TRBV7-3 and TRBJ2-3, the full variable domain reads GAGVSQTPSNKVTEKGKYVELRCDPISGHTALYWYRQSLGQGPEFLIYFQGTGAADDSGLPNDRFFAVRPEGSVSTLKIQRTERGDSAVYLCASSLIGGDRTDTQYFGPGTRLTVL.

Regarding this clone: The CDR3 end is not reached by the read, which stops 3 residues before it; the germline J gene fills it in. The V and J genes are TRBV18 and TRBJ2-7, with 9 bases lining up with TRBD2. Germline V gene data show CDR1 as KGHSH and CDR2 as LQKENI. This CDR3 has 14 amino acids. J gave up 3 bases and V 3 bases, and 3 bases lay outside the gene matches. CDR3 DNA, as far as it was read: TGTGCCAGCTCACCTAGCGGGAGCGGCTACGAG. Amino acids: CASSPSGSGYE. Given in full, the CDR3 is CASSPSGSGYEQYF.

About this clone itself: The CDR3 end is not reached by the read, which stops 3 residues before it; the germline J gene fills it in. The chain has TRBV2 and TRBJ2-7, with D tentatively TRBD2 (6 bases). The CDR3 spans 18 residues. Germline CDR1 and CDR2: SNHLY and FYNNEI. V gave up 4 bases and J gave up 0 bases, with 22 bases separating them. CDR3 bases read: TGTGCCAGCAGTGCGGTGACTAGACACTACCGGGGCTCCTACGAG. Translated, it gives CASSAVTRHYRGSYE. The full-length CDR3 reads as CASSAVTRHYRGSYEQYF.

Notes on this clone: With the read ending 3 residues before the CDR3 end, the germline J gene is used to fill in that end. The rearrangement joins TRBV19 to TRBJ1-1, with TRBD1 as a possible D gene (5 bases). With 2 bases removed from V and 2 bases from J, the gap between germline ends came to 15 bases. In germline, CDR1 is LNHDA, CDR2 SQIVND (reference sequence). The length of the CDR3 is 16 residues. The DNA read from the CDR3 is TGTGCCAGTAGTATAACCCTCCGCAGGGTTAACACTGAA. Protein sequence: CASSITLRRVNTE. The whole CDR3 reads CASSITLRRVNTEAFF.

The covered CDR3 bases are TGCGCCAGCAGCTACATAGCGGGAGGGTACAATGAG. This gives the protein CASSYIAGGYNE. The entire CDR3 protein reads CASSYIAGGYNEQFF. The chain joins TRBV5-1 to TRBJ2-1; TRBD2 aligns across 11 bases. The CDR3 end is not reached by the read, which stops 3 residues before it; the germline J gene fills it in. Germline V gene sequence: CDR1 SGHRS, CDR2 YFSETQ. The CDR3 contains 15 residues. V shed 3 bases, J shed 4 bases, and the junction held 3 bases outside the gene matches.

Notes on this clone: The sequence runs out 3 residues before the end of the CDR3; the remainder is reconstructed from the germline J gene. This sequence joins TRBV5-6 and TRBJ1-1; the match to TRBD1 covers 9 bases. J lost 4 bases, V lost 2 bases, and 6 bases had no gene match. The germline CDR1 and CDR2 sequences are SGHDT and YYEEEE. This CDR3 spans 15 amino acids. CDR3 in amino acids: CASSLNPGQGTEAFF. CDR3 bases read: TGTGCCAGCAGCTTAAACCCGGGACAGGGCACTGAA.

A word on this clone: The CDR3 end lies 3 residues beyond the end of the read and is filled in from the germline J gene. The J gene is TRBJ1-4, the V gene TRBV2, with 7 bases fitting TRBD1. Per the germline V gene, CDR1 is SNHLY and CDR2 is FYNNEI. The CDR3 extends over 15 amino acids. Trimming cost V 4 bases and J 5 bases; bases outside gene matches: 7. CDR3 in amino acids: CASSGAGTANEKLFF. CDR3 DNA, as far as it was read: TGTGCCAGCAGTGGCGCCGGGACAGCAAATGAAAAA.

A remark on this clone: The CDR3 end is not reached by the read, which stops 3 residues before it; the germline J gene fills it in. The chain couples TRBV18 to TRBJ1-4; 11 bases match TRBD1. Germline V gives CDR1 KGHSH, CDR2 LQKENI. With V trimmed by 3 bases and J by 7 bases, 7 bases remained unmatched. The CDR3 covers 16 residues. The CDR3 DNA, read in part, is TGTGCCAGCTCACCGGACAGGGGGCAGTGGGGTGAAAAA. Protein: CASSPDRGQWGEK. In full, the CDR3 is CASSPDRGQWGEKLFF.

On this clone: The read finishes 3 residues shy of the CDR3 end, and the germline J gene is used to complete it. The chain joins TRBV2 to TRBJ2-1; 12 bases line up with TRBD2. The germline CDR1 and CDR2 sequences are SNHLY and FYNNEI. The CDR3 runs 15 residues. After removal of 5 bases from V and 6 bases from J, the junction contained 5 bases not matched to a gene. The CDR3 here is CASSPSGGGPNEQFF. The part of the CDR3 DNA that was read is TGTGCCAGCAGTCCTAGCGGGGGGGGGCCCAATGAG.

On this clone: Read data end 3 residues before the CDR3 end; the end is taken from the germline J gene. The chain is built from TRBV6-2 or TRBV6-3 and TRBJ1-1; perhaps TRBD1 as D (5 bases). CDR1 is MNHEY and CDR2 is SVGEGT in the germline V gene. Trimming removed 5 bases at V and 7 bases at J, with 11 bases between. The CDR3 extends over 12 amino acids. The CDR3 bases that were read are TGTGCCAGCAGTCCGACAGTTGTTGAA. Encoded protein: CASSPTVVE. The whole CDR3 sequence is CASSPTVVEAFF.

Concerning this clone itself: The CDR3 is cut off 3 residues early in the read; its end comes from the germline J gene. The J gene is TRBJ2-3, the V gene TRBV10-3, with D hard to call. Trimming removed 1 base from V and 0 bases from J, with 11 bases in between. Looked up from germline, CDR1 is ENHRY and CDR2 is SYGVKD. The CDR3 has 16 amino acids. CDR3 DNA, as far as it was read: TGTGCCATCAGTGAGTTGGCGGAGTTAAGCACAGATACG. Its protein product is CAISELAELSTDT. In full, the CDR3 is CAISELAELSTDTQYF.

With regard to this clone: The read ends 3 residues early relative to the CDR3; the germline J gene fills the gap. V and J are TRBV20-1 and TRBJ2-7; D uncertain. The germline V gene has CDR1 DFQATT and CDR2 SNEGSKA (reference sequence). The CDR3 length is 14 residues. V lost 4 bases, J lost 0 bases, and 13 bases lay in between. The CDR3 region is CSATPGGSSYEQYF. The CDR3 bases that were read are TGCAGTGCTACCCCCGGCGGCAGCTCCTACGAG.

The DNA read from the CDR3 is TGTGCCAGCAGTCTAACCCCGGGGGGAGAGACC. It is translated as CASSLTPGGET. The CDR3 in full is CASSLTPGGETQYF. The rearrangement links TRBV6-2 or TRBV6-3 to TRBJ2-5; TRBD2 aligns across 7 bases. The read finishes 3 residues shy of the CDR3 end, and the germline J gene is used to complete it. J gave up 4 bases and V 5 bases, and 7 bases lay outside the gene matches. The CDR3 consists of 14 residues. The V gene's germline CDR1 is MNHEY and CDR2 SVGEGT.

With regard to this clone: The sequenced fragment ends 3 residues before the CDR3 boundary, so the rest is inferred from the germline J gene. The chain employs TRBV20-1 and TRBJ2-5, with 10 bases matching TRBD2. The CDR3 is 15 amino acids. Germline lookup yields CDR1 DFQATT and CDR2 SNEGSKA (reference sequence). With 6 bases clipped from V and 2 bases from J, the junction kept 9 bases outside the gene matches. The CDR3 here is CSAPSSGRKQETQYF. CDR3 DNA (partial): TGCAGTGCGCCCTCTAGCGGGAGAAAACAAGAGACC.

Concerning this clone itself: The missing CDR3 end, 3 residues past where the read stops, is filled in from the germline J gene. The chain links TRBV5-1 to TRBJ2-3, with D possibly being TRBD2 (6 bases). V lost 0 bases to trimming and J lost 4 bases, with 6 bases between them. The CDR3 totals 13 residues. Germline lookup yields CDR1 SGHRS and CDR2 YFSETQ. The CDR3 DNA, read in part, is TGCGCCAGCAGCTTGGGGGGGGCAGATACG. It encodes CASSLGGADT. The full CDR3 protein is CASSLGGADTQYF.